The 20 T cell receptor beta chains below come from one sample, sequenced in a study of low-dose radiotherapy and immunotherapy resistance in tumors. Time point in this sample: before trial treatment. With TRAV- and TRBV-specific primers, first-strand cDNA was made, covering the alpha and beta chains. TCR amplification used about 20 PCR cycles, a constant-region primer and a V-primer adapter. TCRdb re-analysed the reads in MiXCR, keeping a single row per CDR3 protein. The table records about 39,000 distinct CDR3 sequences, roughly 28% of them present only once. Sample: PBMCs, taken before treatment. The receptors stem from a male donor with gallbladder cancer.

Only a few counts were recorded for this clonotype. The chain links TRBV4-3 to TRBJ2-1; 9 bases line up with TRBD2. Per the germline V gene, CDR1 is LGHNA and CDR2 is YSLEER. CDR3 length: 14 residues. After removal of 1 base from V and 6 bases from J, the junction contained 1 base not matched to a gene. The CDR3 nucleotides are TGCGCCAGCAGCCAAGTAGCGGGGGTCAATGAGCAGTTCTTC. It yields the protein CASSQVAGVNEQFF.

The chain links TRBV28 to TRBJ2-1; no definite D call. This CDR3 spans 15 amino acids. Germline-derived CDR1 and CDR2 are MDHEN and SYDVKM. Trimming shortened V by 2 bases and J by 0 bases, and 8 bases separated the two germline ends. The CDR3 DNA reads as TGTGCCAGCAGTTTAGCCGTGAGCTCCTACAATGAGCAGTTCTTC. Translating gives CASSLAVSSYNEQFF.

Concerning this clonotype: The DNA is omitted, as the CDR3 cannot be located on it reliably, and the CDR3 follows TCRdb's listing. V is TRBV21-1 and J is TRBJ2-7; no check of the table's D call, TRBD1, against the DNA was made. TRBV21-1 is flagged as a pseudogene. The CDR3 spans 22 amino acids, including both terminal residues. CDR3 protein: CASSNQTSMYLCASSYRGEQYF.

This clonotype was recorded once. DNA for the CDR3: TGTGCCAGCAGTGGGTCCATGAACACTGAAGCTTTCTTT. Translating gives CASSGSMNTEAFF. This rearrangement joins TRBV6-5 to TRBJ1-1; D gene unclear. The CDR3 has 13 amino acids. Trimming took off 5 bases at V and 0 bases at J, with 7 bases between the two ends. Germline-derived CDR1 and CDR2 are MNHEY and SVGAGI.

This clonotype was seen many times. The chain carries TRBV7-2 and TRBJ2-2; D might be TRBD1 (5 bases). CDR3 length equals 13 residues. Deletions cut 1 base from V and 6 bases from J, with 6 bases between. CDR1 is SGHTA, CDR2 FQGNSA, per germline. The CDR3 bases are TGTGCCAGCAGCTTAGGGGGCTCCGGGGAGCTGTTTTTT. Residues: CASSLGGSGELFF.

The gene calls are TRBV2 and TRBJ2-7; 7 bases match TRBD1. Trimming cost V 8 bases and J 5 bases; bases outside gene matches: 15. CDR3 length: 15 residues. Germline assignment: CDR1 SNHLY and CDR2 FYNNEI. In nucleotides, the CDR3 is TGTGCCAGCCCGCTCCCGGGACAGAAGGTAAACGAGCAGTACTTC. This translates into CASPLPGQKVNEQYF.

This rearrangement joins TRBV13 to TRBJ2-3; D possibly matches TRBD1 or TRBD2 (7 bases each). This CDR3 spans 17 amino acids. Trimming took 4 bases from V and 0 from J, leaving 17 bases between them. CDR1 and CDR2 (germline): PRHDT, FYEKMQ (reference sequence). CDR3 sequence: CASSSVGGGRSTDTQYF. The DNA of the CDR3 is TGTGCCAGCAGCTCAGTAGGGGGCGGGAGAAGCACAGATACGCAGTATTTT.

As for this clonotype: This may come from a read error, since a much larger clone is one base off. The chain links TRBV29-1 to TRBJ2-1, with D maybe TRBD2 (5 bases). Germline-derived CDR1 and CDR2 are SQVTM and ANQGSEA. This CDR3 has 13 residues. As DNA, the CDR3 is TGCAGTGAAAGGCGGCGGGCCTCCTACGAGCAGTTCTTC. Encoded protein: CSERRRASYEQFF.

The V gene is TRBV20-1, the J gene TRBJ2-7, with TRBD2 matching 8 bases. Germline lookup yields CDR1 DFQATT and CDR2 SNEGSKA (reference sequence). V lost 1 base, J lost 5 bases, and 16 bases stayed unmatched. The CDR3 consists of 17 residues. The chain's CDR3 is CSARGLELAEIRDEQYF. The DNA for the CDR3 is TGCAGTGCTAGAGGTCTGGAACTAGCGGAAATTAGGGACGAGCAGTACTTC.

The V gene is TRBV6-2 or TRBV6-3, the J gene TRBJ2-3, with TRBD2 identical over 7 bases. V lost 11 bases to trimming and J lost 0 bases; unmatched junction nucleotides: 11. Germline loops: CDR1 MNHEY, CDR2 SVGEGT. This CDR3 comprises 15 residues. The CDR3 nucleotides read TGTGCCGGGGGAGAGCGGGGATATAGCACAGATACGCAGTATTTT. Encoded protein: CAGGERGYSTDTQYF.

J is TRBJ1-1 and V is TRBV28; a weak D match, TRBD1 (5 bases). The V and J ends lost 5 bases and 1 base respectively, with 23 bases between them. The germline V gene encodes CDR1 MDHEN and CDR2 SYDVKM. CDR3 length equals 18 residues. CDR3 amino acids: CASSPPGGTGPQNTEAFF. The CDR3 DNA follows: TGTGCCAGCAGTCCCCCCGGGGGAACGGGGCCTCAGAACACTGAAGCTTTCTTT.

Comment on this clonotype: A read error likely explains this, since a far larger clone differs by one base. This sequence joins TRBV7-9 and TRBJ1-1; D possibly corresponds to TRBD1 (6 bases). This CDR3 is built from 15 residues. Germline CDR1 reads SEHNR; CDR2 reads FQNEAQ (reference sequence). Trimming took off 5 bases at V and 3 bases at J, with 16 bases between the two ends. The CDR3 spells CASSKQGFSDTEAFF. In DNA, the CDR3 is TGTGCCAGCAGCAAACAGGGATTTTCGGACACTGAAGCTTTCTTT.

This clonotype has at least ten counts. CDR3 nucleotides: TGCAGTGCTAGAGGAGACAGCAACAATCAGCCCCAGCATTTT. Its translation is CSARGDSNNQPQHF. This chain uses TRBV20-1 with TRBJ1-5; a possible D gene is TRBD1 (5 bases). CDR1 is DFQATT, CDR2 SNEGSKA, per germline (reference sequence). The CDR3 is made up of 14 amino acids. With 1 base removed from V and 3 bases from J, the gap between germline ends came to 10 bases.

This clonotype was observed at least ten times. This rearrangement joins TRBV7-2 to TRBJ2-1; D is uncertain. V lost 0 bases and J lost 1, with 7 bases in between. Germline CDR1 is SGHTA and CDR2 is FQGNSA. The CDR3 spans 15 residues. CDR3 protein: CASSLAPSSYNEQFF. DNA for the CDR3: TGTGCCAGCAGCTTAGCCCCCTCTTCCTACAATGAGCAGTTCTTC.

The chain employs TRBV7-9 and TRBJ2-1; 8 bases agree with TRBD2. Unmatched junction bases numbered 12, after V lost 7 bases and J lost 4 bases. CDR3 length equals 16 residues. The germline V gene encodes CDR1 SEHNR and CDR2 FQNEAQ (reference sequence). The CDR3 nucleotides read TGTGCCAGCACCCCCGGAAGCGGGAGACCATACAATGAGCAGTTCTTC. It encodes CASTPGSGRPYNEQFF.

Comments on this clonotype: No DNA is shown, since the ends of the CDR3 on it are uncertain; the CDR3 is the one TCRdb lists. The rearrangement uses TRBV14 and TRBJ2-2; the table's D call, TRBD2, has no DNA check behind it. Per germline, CDR1 SGHDN and CDR2 FVKESK. From its first to its last residue, the CDR3 has 16 amino acids. The CDR3 loop reads CASSQKGLAGPGSCFF.

The table lists this clonotype with a few counts. V usage is TRBV11-2 and J usage is TRBJ2-3; D is ambiguous. The V gene's germline CDR1 is SGHAT and CDR2 FQNNGV. The CDR3 runs 13 residues. The V and J ends lost 5 bases and 3 bases respectively, with 9 bases between them. The DNA for the CDR3 is TGTGCCAGCAGCCTAAGACGAACAGATACGCAGTATTTT. Its translation is CASSLRRTDTQYF.

The chain has TRBV10-2 and TRBJ2-1; tentative D call: TRBD1 (7 bases). Germline V CDR1 and CDR2: WSHSY, SAAADI. The CDR3 has 15 amino acids. V shed 7 bases and J shed 2 bases, with 15 bases lying between them. CDR3 region: CASIMQGGPYNEQFF. The CDR3 nucleotides are TGCGCCAGCATCATGCAGGGGGGCCCCTACAATGAGCAGTTCTTC.

In the case of this clonotype: It is likely a read error: a sequence one base away is far more abundant. This chain joins TRBV20-1 and TRBJ2-1; 8 nucleotides match TRBD2. Unmatched junction bases numbered 10, after V lost 2 bases and J lost 10 bases. The CDR3 length is 14 residues. Germline values: CDR1 DFQATT, CDR2 SNEGSKA (reference sequence). DNA for the CDR3: TGCAGTGCTAGAAGTGCGGGGGGATCCTACGAGCAGTTCTTC. Protein sequence: CSARSAGGSYEQFF.

Many counts were recorded for this clonotype. The chain couples TRBV11-1 to TRBJ2-1; perhaps TRBD1 as D (5 bases). Germline V gene data show CDR1 as SGHAT and CDR2 as FQDESV (reference sequence). There are 15 residues in the CDR3. The V gene lost 3 bases and the J gene lost 2 bases, with 11 bases spanning the gap. As DNA, the CDR3 is TGTGCCAGCAGCTTGGTGGGGCCCCCCTACAATGAGCAGTTCTTC. Translating it yields CASSLVGPPYNEQFF.